This TCR beta chain came from a study of regulatory T cells in long-lasting Graves disease. Study-level information: The term persistent Graves' disease signified upward of 5 years on antithyroid drugs with positive TSH receptor antibodies. Study-level findings and limits: Whereas 1,000 or so public clonotypes were shared by new patients, persistent patients shared more, at 2,500 to 3,500.

Construction of the TCR beta libraries employed iRepertoire HTBI primers in conjunction with Arm-PCR of CDR3 regions. MiXCR was run by TCRdb on the multiplex PCR reads, yielding one entry per CDR3 protein. In the table there are a few hundred thousand distinct CDR3 sequences, approximately 23% of which are singletons. Note on this clonotype: What it binds is not known. This may be a read error, as it is one base from a much larger clone. This CDR3 fails to terminate in the conserved phenylalanine or tryptophan, so it likely reflects a read error.

This sample's time point: persistent/refractory GD, antithyroid drugs over 5 years with positive TRAb. The authors made the TCR library using RNA they extracted from PBMCs. The authors drew 7.5 to 10 milliliters of peripheral blood into EDTA tubes. The CDR3 contains 13 residues. Trimming removed 6 bases at V and 9 bases at J, with 17 bases between. The sequence was collected from a woman between 40 and 50 years old with Graves disease. This chain connects TRBV12-3 or TRBV12-4 to TRBJ2-5; weak D call: TRBD2 (6 bases). The sample here was peripheral blood mononuclear cells (PBMCs), taken when the disease was refractory, from a patient treated with antithyroid drugs. The CDR3, as DNA: TGTGCCAGCAGGGGTTCGGGCGGAGGGCCCCAGTACGTC. Its translation is CASRGSGGGPQYV.